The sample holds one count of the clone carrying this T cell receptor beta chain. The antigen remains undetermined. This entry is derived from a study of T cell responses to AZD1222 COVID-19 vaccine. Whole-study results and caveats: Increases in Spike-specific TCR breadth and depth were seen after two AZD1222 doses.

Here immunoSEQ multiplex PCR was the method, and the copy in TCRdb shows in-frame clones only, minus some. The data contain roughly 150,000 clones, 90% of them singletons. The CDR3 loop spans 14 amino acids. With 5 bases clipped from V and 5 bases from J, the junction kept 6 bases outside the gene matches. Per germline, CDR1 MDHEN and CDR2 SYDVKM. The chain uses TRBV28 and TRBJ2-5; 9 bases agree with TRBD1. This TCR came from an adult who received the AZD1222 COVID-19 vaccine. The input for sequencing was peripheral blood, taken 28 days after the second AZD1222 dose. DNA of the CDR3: TGTGCCAGCAGTCCGGGACAGGGTAGGGAGACCCAGTACTTC. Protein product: CASSPGQGRETQYF.